This T cell receptor (beta chain) was observed in a study of OX40 agonist ivuxolimab in advanced cancers. Findings of the study overall: In a subset of nonresponders, normalized T-cell clonal expansion was also low.

The length of the CDR3 is 15 residues. Repertoires were generated with immunoSEQ multiplex PCR, while TCRdb's copy carries only in-frame clones and drops some. The sample comprises roughly 100,000 clones, roughly 90% of which are singletons, and around 3.4% rests with the top ten. A note on this clone: Its antigen is currently unknown.

The sequenced sample was CD4+ or CD8+ T cells sorted from blood, obtained in a trial of the OX40 agonist ivuxolimab. The V gene is TRBV21-1, the J gene TRBJ1-1. TRBV21-1 is deemed a pseudogene. The receptor was isolated from an adult with an advanced solid tumor such as melanoma, head and neck, liver or kidney cancer. DNA for the CDR3: TGTGCCAGCAGCAAACGTAGGCGAGGGGACACTGAAGCTTTCTTT. It yields the protein CASSKRRRGDTEAFF.